This TCR beta chain was captured in a study of long-term antiretroviral therapy in people with HIV. General study results and limits: Repertoires looked antigen-experienced, with only a slight naive shift after ART. It was not possible to obtain data on ART adherence, viral resistance or therapy changes.

The CDR3 has 13 residues. V lost 5 bases and J lost 0, with 7 bases in between. The germline V gene has CDR1 MNHNY and CDR2 SVGAGI (reference sequence). Assay version v3.0 of immunoSEQ was used, and it was run at survey level. TCRdb's table, derived via immunoSEQ multiplex PCR, lists solely in-frame clones and lacks some. The table shows 30,000 to 40,000 clones, with 75% to 90% occurring only once. Regarding this clone: Its cognate antigen is unknown.

Treatment of all HIV participants took place in the United States. The chain uses TRBV6-6 and TRBJ1-2; D remains unclear. Sequenced material: unsorted PBMCs, taken 1.5 years after starting antiretroviral therapy. The clonotype originates from a man aged 18-30 years with HIV. For the CDR3, the DNA is TGTGCCAGCAGTCGGGGAGCTAACTATGGCTACACCTTC. Translated: CASSRGANYGYTF.